This T cell receptor beta chain appears in the sequencing data of a study of beta chain features in type 1 diabetes. This clone was seen just once. The sample has other DNA sequences that encode this CDR3 too. This CDR3 contains 13 residues. The ends were cut back, 0 bases at V and 1 base at J, with 3 bases in the middle. Germline V gene lookup returns CDR1 SGHDN and CDR2 FVKESK. The entirety of the isolated RNA underwent reverse transcription, so expressed TCRB transcripts were sequenced. The method was immunoSEQ multiplex PCR; TCRdb's version includes in-frame clones alone and lacks a portion of them. In the table there are 350,000 or so clones, less than 20% of which are singletons. Populations obtained by sorting all exceeded 95% purity.

The sequence was collected from a woman under 30 in good health. The sample comprised naive CD4+ T cells from blood. The chain couples TRBV14 to TRBJ1-1; D is ambiguous. Here the CDR3 reads CASSQDRNTEAFF. The CDR3 coding sequence is TGTGCCAGCAGCCAAGATAGGAACACTGAAGCTTTCTTT.